Listed here are 25 T cell receptor beta chains from one sample, sequenced in a study of naive and memory T cell subsets. A UMI-containing oligonucleotide was joined by 3' ligation to the TCR cDNA template. Four PCR rounds used nested alpha and beta constant region primers plus the SP2 primer. TCRdb fed the 5' RACE reads into MiXCR, producing one record per CDR3 protein. The repertoire holds roughly 30,000 distinct CDR3 sequences, with around 15% as singletons. These receptors were obtained from a female donor in good health.

This clonotype showed up many times. V and J are TRBV20-1 and TRBJ1-1; no clear D gene. Trimming cost V 0 bases and J 7 bases, with 9 bases left between them. The CDR3 sequence is 12 residues long. Germline CDR1 reads DFQATT; CDR2 reads SNEGSKA (reference sequence). CDR3 in DNA: TGCAGTGCTAGAGATCGCCAAGGTGAAGCTTTCTTT. The encoded protein is CSARDRQGEAFF.

In nucleotides, the CDR3 is TGTGCCAGCAGCTTACCCGGGACCTCATTATTCCGGAGTGGCTACACCTTC. It translates to CASSLPGTSLFRSGYTF. This sequence joins TRBV5-6 and TRBJ1-2, with D possibly TRBD1 on 5 matching bases. CDR3 length equals 17 residues. In germline, CDR1 is SGHDT, CDR2 YYEEEE. V dropped 2 bases and J dropped 7 bases, with 24 bases sitting between them.

The V gene is TRBV20-1, the J gene TRBJ1-5; the D is unclear. The germline V and J ends were trimmed by 1 base and 0 bases, with 4 bases remaining between them. This CDR3 comprises 13 residues. Germline lookup yields CDR1 DFQATT and CDR2 SNEGSKA (reference sequence). CDR3 coding DNA: TGCAGTGCTAGAGTTAATAGCAATCAGCCCCAGCATTTT. Protein: CSARVNSNQPQHF.

By proportion, this clonotype is medium-sized. CDR3 residues: CASSYVPSGGFGYEQYF. DNA of the CDR3: TGTGCCAGCAGTTACGTGCCTAGCGGGGGCTTCGGCTACGAGCAGTACTTC. The rearrangement joins TRBV6-2 or TRBV6-3 to TRBJ2-7; TRBD2 agrees at 10 bases. Germline V gene lookup returns CDR1 MNHEY and CDR2 SVGEGT. The CDR3 runs 17 residues. J lost 3 bases, V lost 2 bases, and 10 bases had no gene match.

This clonotype was counted a few times. CDR3 bases: TGTGCCATCAGTGCCGGGACAGGAGTATACGAGCAGTACTTC. Its translation: CAISAGTGVYEQYF. This chain links TRBV10-3 with TRBJ2-7; 8 nucleotides line up with TRBD1. The ends lost 4 bases at V and 4 bases at J; junction bases unmatched: 6. CDR1 and CDR2 (germline): ENHRY, SYGVKD. CDR3 size: 14 residues.

This clonotype was recorded at least ten times. The V gene is TRBV18, the J gene TRBJ2-7, with 8 nucleotides matching TRBD2. Trimming cost V 5 bases and J 5 bases; bases outside gene matches: 11. CDR1 and CDR2 (germline): KGHSH, LQKENI. This CDR3 spans 15 amino acids. The CDR3 sequence: CASSNTGTRSNEQYF. In nucleotides, the CDR3 is TGTGCCAGCTCAAATACCGGGACTAGGTCTAACGAGCAGTACTTC.

This clonotype qualifies as medium-sized. This chain links TRBV2 with TRBJ2-7; 7 bases are a match to TRBD2. Germline CDR1 SNHLY, CDR2 FYNNEI. This CDR3 comprises 12 residues. J was trimmed by 6 bases and V by 6 bases; bases with no gene match: 5. This CDR3 is CASRERGLEQYF. As DNA, the CDR3 is TGTGCCAGCAGGGAGCGGGGTCTCGAGCAGTACTTC.

In its sample, this clonotype ranks as medium-sized. J is TRBJ2-1 and V is TRBV20-1; 12 bases line up with TRBD2. Germline V gene lookup returns CDR1 DFQATT and CDR2 SNEGSKA (reference sequence). This CDR3 has 16 amino acids. The trim removed 2 bases at V and 3 bases at J, leaving 5 bases unmatched. The CDR3 sequence is CSARRLAGALYNEQFF. In nucleotides, the CDR3 is TGCAGTGCTAGAAGACTAGCGGGGGCCCTCTACAATGAGCAGTTCTTC.

CDR3 loop: CASSVEASGNTEAFF. The CDR3, as DNA: TGTGCCAGCAGCGTAGAGGCATCCGGGAACACTGAAGCTTTCTTT. The rearrangement links TRBV9 to TRBJ1-1; D not certain. CDR1 and CDR2 from the germline V gene are SGDLS and YYNGEE. There are 15 residues in the CDR3. V lost 0 bases and J lost 1, with 10 bases in between.

This clonotype appeared many times. V gene TRBV4-1 combines with J gene TRBJ2-6, with D perhaps given as TRBD1 or TRBD2 (5 bases each). The CDR3 is 16 residues long. Per germline, CDR1 MGHRA and CDR2 YSYEKL. With 0 bases removed from V and 5 bases from J, the gap between germline ends came to 11 bases. CDR3 protein: CASSQDWGRRANVLTF. The CDR3 nucleotides are TGCGCCAGCAGCCAAGATTGGGGGAGAAGGGCCAACGTCCTGACTTTC.

This clonotype was seen only a few times. The CDR3 is CASRRQGGETQYF. CDR3 DNA sequence: TGTGCCAGCAGAAGACAGGGTGGCGAGACCCAGTACTTC. The gene calls are TRBV6-5 and TRBJ2-5, with 7 positions matching TRBD1. The CDR3 sequence is 13 residues long. The V gene end was trimmed by 6 bases and the J gene end by 5 bases; junction bases not matched to a gene: 6. The germline V gene encodes CDR1 MNHEY and CDR2 SVGAGI.

This clonotype has ten or more counts. V is TRBV28 and J is TRBJ1-2, with TRBD1 matching 7 bases. Germline V gene sequence: CDR1 MDHEN, CDR2 SYDVKM. This CDR3 has 16 residues. Germline trimming cut 6 bases from V and 1 base from J; bases unmatched to any gene: 11. CDR3 in amino acids: CASRRLGQLVNYGYTF. The CDR3 DNA is TGTGCCAGCAGGCGGTTGGGACAGCTAGTTAACTATGGCTACACCTTC.

Ten or more counts support this clonotype. V is TRBV20-1 and J is TRBJ2-2; unclear D gene. Germline V gives CDR1 DFQATT, CDR2 SNEGSKA (reference sequence). Trimming pared 0 bases from V and 0 bases from J, leaving 11 bases between. CDR3 length equals 16 residues. The CDR3 DNA follows: TGCAGTGCTAGAGACCCTGGACCAACGAACACCGGGGAGCTGTTTTTT. It encodes CSARDPGPTNTGELFF.

This clonotype has just a few counts. This rearrangement joins TRBV29-1 to TRBJ2-5; D perhaps matches TRBD1 (6 bases). The CDR3 sequence is 13 residues long. Germline CDR1 SQVTM, CDR2 ANQGSEA. The V gene lost 2 bases and the J gene lost 5 bases, with 12 bases spanning the gap. The CDR3 DNA reads TGCAGCGTTGAAAGGGGGTACGGGGAGACCCAGTACTTC. It encodes CSVERGYGETQYF.

This clonotype was picked up many times. J is TRBJ2-7 and V is TRBV7-3; TRBD1 matches 9 bases. The V segment lost 2 bases and the J segment 2 bases; nucleotides outside the gene matches: 4. Germline V gene data show CDR1 as SGHTA and CDR2 as FQGTGA. The length of the CDR3 is 15 residues. This CDR3 reads CASSLLGQGTYEQYF. CDR3 in DNA: TGTGCCAGCAGCTTACTGGGACAGGGAACCTACGAGCAGTACTTC.

This clonotype occurred many times. A much larger clone differs by one base, so this may be a read error. This chain links TRBV12-3 or TRBV12-4 with TRBJ2-7; 8 bases agree with TRBD2. This CDR3 comprises 15 residues. With 5 bases clipped from V and 1 base from J, the junction kept 7 bases outside the gene matches. CDR3 nucleotide sequence: TGTGCCAGCAGTGAAACGGGACTAGGTTCCTACGAGCAGTACTTC. It is translated as CASSETGLGSYEQYF.

This chain connects TRBV29-1 to TRBJ1-2; TRBD1 is a possible D gene (6 bases). In germline, CDR1 is SQVTM, CDR2 ANQGSEA. This CDR3 contains 10 residues. V lost 8 bases to trimming and J lost 5 bases, with 9 bases between them. The CDR3 nucleotides read TGCAGCCCCAGGGGATATGGCTACACCTTC. Translated: CSPRGYGYTF.

This clonotype was observed a few times. CDR3 region: CASSPSLRGYEQYF. CDR3 nucleotide sequence: TGTGCCAGCAGCCCATCTTTGCGGGGGTACGAGCAGTACTTC. The chain joins TRBV7-9 to TRBJ2-7; TRBD2 matches 7 bases. With 5 bases clipped from V and 4 bases from J, the junction kept 8 bases outside the gene matches. The CDR3 is 14 amino acids. The germline CDR1 and CDR2 sequences are SEHNR and FQNEAQ (reference sequence).

The chain uses TRBV4-2 and TRBJ2-3, with 10 bases matching TRBD2. This CDR3 is built from 16 residues. Germline CDR1 is LGHNA and CDR2 is YNFKEQ. Germline trimming cut 1 base from V and 6 bases from J; bases unmatched to any gene: 7. CDR3 region: CASSQASGGAADTQYF. CDR3 nucleotides: TGTGCCAGCAGCCAAGCGAGCGGGGGGGCCGCTGATACGCAGTATTTT.

The DNA of the CDR3 is TGTGCCAGCAGCGTAGAGGCAGGGGGCTTCGGCACAGATACGCAGTATTTT. Encoded protein: CASSVEAGGFGTDTQYF. The chain uses TRBV9 and TRBJ2-3; 8 bases map to TRBD1. This CDR3 comprises 17 residues. V lost 0 bases and J lost 1; bases outside the gene matches: 7. CDR1 and CDR2 (germline): SGDLS, YYNGEE.

This clonotype was observed a few times. The chain carries TRBV6-5 and TRBJ1-2; 9 bases align to TRBD1. This CDR3 comprises 12 residues. Per germline, CDR1 MNHEY and CDR2 SVGAGI. Trimming took 7 bases from V and 7 from J; bases not matched to a gene: 4. As DNA, the CDR3 is TGTGCCAGCACCCGGACAGGGGCTGGCTACACCTTC. Translation gives CASTRTGAGYTF.

This clonotype was observed a handful of times. The CDR3 DNA reads TGTGCCAGCAGTGGACTAGCGGGGGCCACAGATACGCAGTATTTT. Protein: CASSGLAGATDTQYF. The chain recombines TRBV6-1 with TRBJ2-3; the match to TRBD2 covers 12 bases. The ends lost 4 bases at V and 2 bases at J; junction bases unmatched: 1. The CDR3 is 15 amino acids. The germline V gene encodes CDR1 MNHNS and CDR2 SASEGT.

Judged by abundance, this clonotype is medium-sized. V gene TRBV6-5 combines with J gene TRBJ2-7, with TRBD1 identical over 9 bases. V trimming: 5 bases; J trimming: 7 bases; junction bases outside the gene matches: 12. In germline, CDR1 is MNHEY, CDR2 SVGAGI. The CDR3 is made up of 15 amino acids. The CDR3 DNA is TGTGCCAGCAGTCAAGCCGGGACAGGGTCGGGAGAGCAGTACTTC. The encoded protein is CASSQAGTGSGEQYF.

V gene TRBV6-6 combines with J gene TRBJ2-2; D ambiguous. The CDR3 consists of 14 residues. Germline CDR1 MNHNY, CDR2 SVGAGI (reference sequence). The V and J ends lost 0 bases and 4 bases respectively, with 6 bases between them. The CDR3 bases are TGTGCCAGCAGTTACTCAGCAGCCACCGGGGAGCTGTTTTTT. Translating it yields CASSYSAATGELFF.

This clonotype was found a few times. This chain links TRBV6-5 with TRBJ2-7; D perhaps matches TRBD2 (7 bases). From germline, CDR1 is MNHEY and CDR2 SVGAGI. V was clipped by 4 bases and J by 5 bases, with 21 bases between them. The CDR3 consists of 16 residues. This CDR3 reads CASSSLGRGGSHEQYF. The DNA for the CDR3 is TGTGCCAGCAGTTCCTTAGGTAGGGGGGGCTCTCACGAGCAGTACTTC.